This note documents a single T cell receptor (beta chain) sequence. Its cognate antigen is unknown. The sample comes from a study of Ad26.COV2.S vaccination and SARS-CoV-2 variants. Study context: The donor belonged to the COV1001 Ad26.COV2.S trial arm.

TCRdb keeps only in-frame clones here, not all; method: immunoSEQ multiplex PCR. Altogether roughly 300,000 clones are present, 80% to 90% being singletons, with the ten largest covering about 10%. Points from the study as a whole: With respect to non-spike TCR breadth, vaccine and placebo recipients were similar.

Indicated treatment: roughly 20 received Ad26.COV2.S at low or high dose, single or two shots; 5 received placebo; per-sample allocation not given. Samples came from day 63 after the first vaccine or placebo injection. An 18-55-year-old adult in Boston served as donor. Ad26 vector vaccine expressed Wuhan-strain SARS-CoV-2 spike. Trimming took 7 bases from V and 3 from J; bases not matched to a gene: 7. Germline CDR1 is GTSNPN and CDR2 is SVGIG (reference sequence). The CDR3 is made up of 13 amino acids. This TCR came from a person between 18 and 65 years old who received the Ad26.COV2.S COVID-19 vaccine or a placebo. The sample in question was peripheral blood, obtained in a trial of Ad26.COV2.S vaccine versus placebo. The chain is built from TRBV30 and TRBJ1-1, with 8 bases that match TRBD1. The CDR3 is CASSPGGYTEAFF. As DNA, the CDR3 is TGTGCCTCATCCCCAGGGGGCTACACTGAAGCTTTCTTT.